The following is a T cell receptor beta chain sequence with its context. Its target is unknown. The sample belongs to a study of cytomegalovirus exposure and HLA in healthy donors. Whole-study findings and limits: Accurate HLA-A and HLA-B prediction from TCR beta sequences was reported for most subjects. Indistinguishability led to the exclusion of some V segments, TRBV6-2 and TRBV6-3 included. Several of the most significant clusters were apparently associated with common viral pathogens in a later analysis.

Looked up from germline, CDR1 is SGHTA and CDR2 is FQGNSA. CDR3 length equals 14 residues. V lost 3 bases and J lost 4; bases outside the gene matches: 5. PCR was performed using 60 Vbeta and 13 Jbeta primers. TCRdb keeps only in-frame clones here, not all; method: immunoSEQ multiplex PCR. In the table there are roughly 190,000 clones, about 81% of which are singletons. The V gene is TRBV7-2, the J gene TRBJ2-5; 7 nucleotides agree with TRBD2. The receptor was isolated from a man aged 18 to 35 in good health and CMV-seronegative. The sequenced material came from PBMCs. The DNA of the CDR3 is TGTGCCAGCAGCTTTCAGGGAGGGCGAGAGACCCAGTACTTC. It translates to CASSFQGGRETQYF.